The 10 T cell receptor beta chains below come from one sample, sequenced in a study of blood T cell repertoires in COVID-19. Generated by immunoSEQ multiplex PCR, the TCRdb table keeps only in-frame clones and is missing some. The sample gives around 200,000 clones, around 85% of which show up once; about 10% is in the top ten. Sequenced: peripheral blood. These receptor sequences come from a human donor with active or convalescent COVID-19. The donor label of this sample is uncertain.

The V call is TRBV6-1, the J call TRBJ1-5, with D tentatively TRBD1 (5 bases). Germline CDR1 MNHNS, CDR2 SASEGT. With 1 base removed from V and 4 bases from J, the gap between germline ends came to 17 bases. CDR3 length equals 17 residues. CDR3 nucleotide sequence: TGTGCCAGCAGTGAAGGGTCGGGGGAAAGAAGGAATCAGCCCCAGCATTTT. It encodes CASSEGSGERRNQPQHF.

V is TRBV13 and J is TRBJ1-1; no clear D gene. The CDR3 totals 12 residues. Deletions cut 2 bases from V and 2 bases from J, with 3 bases between. The germline V gene encodes CDR1 PRHDT and CDR2 FYEKMQ (reference sequence). The DNA of the CDR3 is TGTGCCAGCAGCTTATATAACACTGAAGCTTTCTTT. Translated: CASSLYNTEAFF.

This rearrangement joins TRBV5-1 to TRBJ2-7; TRBD2 matches 9 bases. The CDR3 covers 18 residues. Germline V CDR1 and CDR2: SGHRS, YFSETQ. J gave up 3 bases and V 0 bases, and 13 bases lay outside the gene matches. The DNA for the CDR3 is TGCGCCAGCAGCTTGGTTAGCGGGAGCCTCACAGGGGTCTACGAGCAGTACTTC. Translated: CASSLVSGSLTGVYEQYF.

The DNA of the CDR3 is TGTGCCAGCTCCGACGGGACACCCCTCCACTTT. This sequence encodes CASSDGTPLHF. This sequence joins TRBV18 and TRBJ1-6, with D unclear. The CDR3 loop spans 11 amino acids. V was cut by 6 bases and J by 11 bases, with 8 bases left in between. CDR1 KGHSH and CDR2 LQKENI come from the germline V gene. The variable domain in full, with the rest retrieved from reference TRBV18 and TRBJ1-6, is NAGVMQNPRHLVRRRGQEARLRCSPMKGHSHVYWYRQLPEEGLKFMVYLQKENIIDESGMPKERFSAEFPKEGPSILRIQQVVRGDSAAYFCASSDGTPLHFGNGTRLTVT.

CDR3 in amino acids: CASSLYAGADTEAFF. The CDR3 coding sequence is TGTGCCAGCAGTTTATATGCGGGCGCCGACACTGAAGCTTTCTTT. This chain links TRBV28 with TRBJ1-1; D ambiguous. With 1 base removed from V and 3 bases from J, the gap between germline ends came to 12 bases. Per the germline V gene, CDR1 is MDHEN and CDR2 is SYDVKM. The CDR3 runs to 15 residues.

This chain uses TRBV28 with TRBJ1-6; 7 bases line up with TRBD1. The trim removed 2 bases at V and 5 bases at J, leaving 3 bases unmatched. The CDR3 consists of 15 residues. The germline V gene has CDR1 MDHEN and CDR2 SYDVKM. CDR3 region: CASSLEGANNSPLHF. The CDR3 DNA sequence: TGTGCCAGCAGTTTAGAGGGGGCTAATAATTCACCCCTCCACTTT.

This clone has only a few counts. The J gene is TRBJ2-2, the V gene TRBV7-9; 7 bases fit TRBD2. Germline CDR1 and CDR2: SEHNR and FQNEAQ (reference sequence). This CDR3 spans 18 amino acids. V was clipped by 1 base and J by 3 bases; unmatched bases: 11. The chain's CDR3 is CASSLVGLVAGDTGELFF. The CDR3, as DNA: TGTGCCAGCAGCTTAGTGGGTCTAGTAGCGGGCGACACCGGGGAGCTGTTTTTT.

This chain uses TRBV19 with TRBJ2-1; 11 bases agree with TRBD1. Germline lookup yields CDR1 LNHDA and CDR2 SQIVND (reference sequence). Trimming took 5 bases from V and 6 from J; bases not matched to a gene: 9. The CDR3 extends over 16 amino acids. The CDR3 reads CASSRGGTGGINEQFF. The CDR3 region has the DNA TGTGCCAGTAGTCGGGGCGGGACAGGGGGGATCAATGAGCAGTTCTTC.

The J gene is TRBJ2-1, the V gene TRBV7-9; TRBD1 is a possible D gene (5 bases). The germline gives CDR1 SEHNR, CDR2 FQNEAQ (reference sequence). The CDR3 has 13 amino acids. Trimming stripped 4 bases from V and 14 bases from J, with 18 bases between. CDR3 bases: TGTGCCAGCAGCTACGAAATTGACAGACTCGAGTTCTTC. It codes for CASSYEIDRLEFF.

The chain joins TRBV27 to TRBJ1-1, with D unresolved. Trimming shortened V by 4 bases and J by 5 bases, and 14 bases separated the two germline ends. This CDR3 is 14 amino acids long. Germline V lookup: CDR1 MNHEY, CDR2 SMNVEV (reference sequence). The CDR3 coding sequence is TGTGCCAGCAGTTCGGCCGGCGGTAGGACTGAAGCTTTCTTT. Translation gives CASSSAGGRTEAFF.